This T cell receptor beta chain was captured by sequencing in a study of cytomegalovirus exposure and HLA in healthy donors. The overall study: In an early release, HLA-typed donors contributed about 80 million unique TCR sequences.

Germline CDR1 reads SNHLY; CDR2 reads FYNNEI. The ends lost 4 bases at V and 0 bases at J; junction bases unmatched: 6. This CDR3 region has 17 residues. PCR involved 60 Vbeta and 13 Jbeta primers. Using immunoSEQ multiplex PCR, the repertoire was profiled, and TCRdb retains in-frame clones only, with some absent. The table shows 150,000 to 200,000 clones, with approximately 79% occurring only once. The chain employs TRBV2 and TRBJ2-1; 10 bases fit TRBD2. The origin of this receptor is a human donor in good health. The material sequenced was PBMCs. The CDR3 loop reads CASSASGGQSSYNEQFF. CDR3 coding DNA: TGTGCCAGCAGTGCTAGCGGGGGCCAGAGCTCCTACAATGAGCAGTTCTTC. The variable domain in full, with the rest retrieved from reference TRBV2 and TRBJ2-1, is EPEVTQTPSHQVTQMGQEVILRCVPISNHLYFYWYRQILGQKVEFLVSFYNNEISEKSEIFDDQFSVERPDGSNFTLKIRSTKLEDSAMYFCASSASGGQSSYNEQFFGPGTRLTVL.